This entry concerns a single T cell receptor (beta chain). The antigen is not known. TCRdb re-analysed the reads in MiXCR, keeping a single row per CDR3 protein. The top ten clones hold roughly an eighth of a sample with about 830,000 distinct CDR3 sequences, approximately 32% of them seen once. This entry comes from a study of T cell repertoires in cytomegalovirus infection. About the research overall: It was recently identified HLA-C-restricted and well-studied HLA-B-restricted CMV epitopes that the study used. A matching HLA type, together with CMV infection, was signaled by public TCR beta signatures. Broader study findings: The ex vivo response showed dominance by HLA-C-restricted CMV-specific TCR beta clonotypes.

This TCR derives from a human donor in good health (CMV status not recorded). Some clones in this sample may be carry-over from other donors' samples. Sequenced here: cultured CD8+ T cells from PBMCs, sampled from culture after CMV antigen stimulation.

CDR3 in amino acids: CASSLDPNLGEKLFF. CDR3 coding DNA: TGTGCCAGCAGCTTGGACCCTAATCTCGGGGAAAAACTGTTTTTT. The chain carries TRBV7-9 and TRBJ1-4; D is unclear. Germline CDR1 is SEHNR and CDR2 is FQNEAQ (reference sequence). This CDR3 has 15 amino acids. V lost 3 bases to trimming and J lost 8 bases, with 16 bases between them.